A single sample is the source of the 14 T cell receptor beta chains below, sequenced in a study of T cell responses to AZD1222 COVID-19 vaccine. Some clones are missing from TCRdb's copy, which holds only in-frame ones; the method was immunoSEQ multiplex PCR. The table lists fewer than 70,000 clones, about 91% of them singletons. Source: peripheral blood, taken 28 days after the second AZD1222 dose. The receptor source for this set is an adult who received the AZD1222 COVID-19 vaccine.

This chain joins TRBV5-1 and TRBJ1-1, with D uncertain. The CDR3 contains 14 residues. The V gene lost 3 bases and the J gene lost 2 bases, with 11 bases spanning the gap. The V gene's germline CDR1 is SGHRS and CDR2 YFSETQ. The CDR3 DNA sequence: TGCGCCAGCAGCTCCGACGAGACAAACACTGAAGCTTTCTTT. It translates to CASSSDETNTEAFF.

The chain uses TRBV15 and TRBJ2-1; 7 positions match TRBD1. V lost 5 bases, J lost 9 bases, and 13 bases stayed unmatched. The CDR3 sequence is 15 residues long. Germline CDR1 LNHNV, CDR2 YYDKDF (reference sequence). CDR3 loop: CATSLGQPGDGEQFF. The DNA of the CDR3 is TGTGCCACCAGCTTGGGACAGCCTGGGGATGGTGAGCAGTTCTTC. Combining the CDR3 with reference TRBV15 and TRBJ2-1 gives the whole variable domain DAMVIQNPRYQVTQFGKPVTLSCSQTLNHNVMYWYQQKSSQAPKLLFHYYDKDFNNEADTPDNFQSRRPNTSFCFLDIRSPGLGDTAMYLCATSLGQPGDGEQFFGPGTRLTVL.

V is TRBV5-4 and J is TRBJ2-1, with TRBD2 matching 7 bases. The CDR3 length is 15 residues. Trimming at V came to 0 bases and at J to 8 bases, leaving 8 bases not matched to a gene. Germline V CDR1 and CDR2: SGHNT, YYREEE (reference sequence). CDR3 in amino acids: CASSLASGVNHEQFF. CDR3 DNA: TGTGCCAGCAGCTTGGCCAGCGGGGTGAACCATGAGCAGTTCTTC.

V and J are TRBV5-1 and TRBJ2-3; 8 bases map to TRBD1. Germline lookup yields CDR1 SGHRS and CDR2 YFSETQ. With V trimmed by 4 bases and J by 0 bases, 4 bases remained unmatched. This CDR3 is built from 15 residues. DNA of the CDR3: TGCGCCAGCAGCAGGGACAGGACAAGCACAGATACGCAGTATTTT. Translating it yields CASSRDRTSTDTQYF.

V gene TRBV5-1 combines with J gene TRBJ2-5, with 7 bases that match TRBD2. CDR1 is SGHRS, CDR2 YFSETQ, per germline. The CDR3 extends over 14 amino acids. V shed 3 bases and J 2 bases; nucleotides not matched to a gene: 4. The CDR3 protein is CASSSGLVQETQYF. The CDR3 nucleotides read TGCGCCAGCAGCTCCGGACTAGTTCAAGAGACCCAGTACTTC.

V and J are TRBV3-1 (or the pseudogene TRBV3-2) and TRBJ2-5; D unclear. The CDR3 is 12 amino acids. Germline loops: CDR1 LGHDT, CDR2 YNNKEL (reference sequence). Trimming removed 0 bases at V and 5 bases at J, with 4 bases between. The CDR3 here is CASSQEVETQYF. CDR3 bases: TGTGCCAGCAGCCAAGAGGTCGAGACCCAGTACTTC.

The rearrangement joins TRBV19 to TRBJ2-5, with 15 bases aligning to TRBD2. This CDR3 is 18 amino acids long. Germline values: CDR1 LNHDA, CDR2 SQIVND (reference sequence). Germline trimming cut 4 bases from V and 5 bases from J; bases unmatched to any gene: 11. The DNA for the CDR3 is TGTGCCAGTAGTACTAACTCTGATGGACTAGCGGGAGGGGAGACCCAGTACTTC. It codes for CASSTNSDGLAGGETQYF.

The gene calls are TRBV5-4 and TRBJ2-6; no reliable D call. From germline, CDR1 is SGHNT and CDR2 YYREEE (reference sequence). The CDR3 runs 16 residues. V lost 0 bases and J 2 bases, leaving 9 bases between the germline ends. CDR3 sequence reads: CASSLDGSPGANVLTF. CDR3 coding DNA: TGTGCCAGCAGCTTGGATGGTAGCCCTGGGGCCAACGTCCTGACTTTC.

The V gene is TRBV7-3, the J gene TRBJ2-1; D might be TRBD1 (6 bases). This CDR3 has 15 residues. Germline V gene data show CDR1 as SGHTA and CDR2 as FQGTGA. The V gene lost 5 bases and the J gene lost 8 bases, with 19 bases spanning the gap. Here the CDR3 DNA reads TGTGCCAGCAGCAACTCTGGGGGCAAAGGCTATGAGCAGTTCTTC. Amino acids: CASSNSGGKGYEQFF.

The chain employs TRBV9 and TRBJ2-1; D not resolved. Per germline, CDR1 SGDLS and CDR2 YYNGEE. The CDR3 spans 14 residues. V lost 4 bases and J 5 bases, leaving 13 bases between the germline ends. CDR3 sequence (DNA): TGTGCCAGCAGCCCTTCCCGAGTGGACAATGAGCAGTTCTTC. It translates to CASSPSRVDNEQFF.

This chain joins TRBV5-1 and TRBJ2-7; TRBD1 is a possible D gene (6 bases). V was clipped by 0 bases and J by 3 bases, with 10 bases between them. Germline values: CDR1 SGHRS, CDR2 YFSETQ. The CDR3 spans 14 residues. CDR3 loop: CASSLVSGDYEQYF. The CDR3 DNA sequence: TGCGCCAGCAGCTTGGTCTCAGGGGACTACGAGCAGTACTTC.

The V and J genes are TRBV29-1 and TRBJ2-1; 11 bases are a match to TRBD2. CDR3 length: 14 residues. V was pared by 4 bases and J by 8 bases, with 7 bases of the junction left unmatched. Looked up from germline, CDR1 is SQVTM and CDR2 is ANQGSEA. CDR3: CSVGVSGGADEQFF. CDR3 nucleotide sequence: TGCAGCGTTGGTGTTAGCGGGGGGGCGGATGAGCAGTTCTTC.

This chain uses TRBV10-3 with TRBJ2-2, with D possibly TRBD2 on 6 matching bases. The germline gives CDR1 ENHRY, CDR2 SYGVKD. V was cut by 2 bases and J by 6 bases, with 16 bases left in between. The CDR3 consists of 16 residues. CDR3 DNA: TGTGCCATCAGTGAGAGGCTTCAGGGAGGCGCCGGGGAGCTGTTTTTT. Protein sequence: CAISERLQGGAGELFF.

The CDR3 coding sequence is TGTGCCAGCAGCCCGTATTCGACTAGCCAAGAGAAGACGCAGTATTTT. It yields the protein CASSPYSTSQEKTQYF. The gene calls are TRBV3-1 (or the pseudogene TRBV3-2) and TRBJ2-3; 7 bases match TRBD2. The germline V gene encodes CDR1 LGHDT and CDR2 YNNKEL (reference sequence). CDR3 length: 16 amino acids. The J segment lost 9 bases and the V segment lost 4 bases, leaving 16 bases of the junction unmatched.